The next 32 T cell receptor beta chains were all read from a single sample in a study of shared clonotypes between healthy human individuals. Sequencing used immunoSEQ multiplex PCR; TCRdb keeps in-frame clones, though not all of them. The profile shows hundreds of thousands of clones, more than 75% of them singletons. The material sequenced was PBMCs. The receptors were gathered from a woman aged 40 to 50 in good health. Some clones in this sample may be carry-over from other donors' samples.

The gene calls are TRBV30 and TRBJ1-1; D gene unclear. From germline, CDR1 is GTSNPN and CDR2 SVGIG (reference sequence). Trimming took off 5 bases at V and 7 bases at J, with 20 bases between the two ends. The CDR3 runs to 14 residues. The DNA of the CDR3 is TGTGCCTGGCGCCGGGATAAAGAATTGGGTGAAGCTTTCTTT. This translates into CAWRRDKELGEAFF.

About this clone: The same CDR3 can be traced to other DNA sequences in this sample. The chain combines TRBV2 with TRBJ2-1, with no clear D. The CDR3 is made up of 10 amino acids. Trimming cost V 4 bases and J 6 bases, with 1 base left between them. The germline CDR1 and CDR2 sequences are SNHLY and FYNNEI. The CDR3 DNA follows: TGTGCCAGCAGTGGCAATGAGCAGTTCTTC. Translated: CASSGNEQFF.

This rearrangement joins TRBV7-8 to TRBJ2-3, with D perhaps TRBD2 (6 bases). V dropped 1 base and J dropped 4 bases, with 15 bases sitting between them. This CDR3 is built from 16 residues. Germline V gives CDR1 SGHVS, CDR2 FQNEAQ. The CDR3 sequence: CASSLGSGFQADTQYF. CDR3 DNA: TGTGCCAGCAGCTTAGGAAGCGGGTTCCAGGCAGATACGCAGTATTTT.

This sequence joins TRBV28 and TRBJ1-2; D remains unclear. CDR1 MDHEN and CDR2 SYDVKM come from the germline V gene. The CDR3 is 13 amino acids. V dropped 5 bases and J dropped 4 bases, with 11 bases sitting between them. CDR3 sequence: CASSQPGFYGYTF. In nucleotides, the CDR3 is TGTGCCAGCAGTCAGCCGGGGTTCTATGGCTACACCTTC.

The V gene is TRBV5-1, the J gene TRBJ2-5, with TRBD2 identical over 15 bases. Germline V gene data show CDR1 as SGHRS and CDR2 as YFSETQ. This CDR3 is 18 amino acids long. V gave up 3 bases and J gave up 0 bases; unmatched junction bases: 6. CDR3 amino acids: CASSSGLAGGLNQETQYF. In nucleotides, the CDR3 is TGCGCCAGCAGCTCGGGACTAGCGGGAGGCCTCAACCAAGAGACCCAGTACTTC.

V is TRBV7-2 and J is TRBJ2-7, with D maybe TRBD2 (5 bases). V was pared by 0 bases and J by 7 bases, with 13 bases between. Germline CDR1 is SGHTA and CDR2 is FQGNSA. The CDR3 has 14 residues. This CDR3 is CASSLALDSLEQYF. The CDR3 DNA reads TGTGCCAGCAGCTTAGCGCTGGACTCGCTGGAGCAGTACTTC.

This clone has a handful of counts. The V call is TRBV6-6, the J call TRBJ1-5; 8 bases map to TRBD1. The V and J ends lost 2 bases and 3 bases, in that order; junction bases with no gene match: 3. This CDR3 contains 15 residues. Germline lookup yields CDR1 MNHNY and CDR2 SVGAGI (reference sequence). The CDR3: CASSYGTGVNQPQHF. The CDR3 DNA reads TGTGCCAGCAGTTACGGGACAGGCGTCAATCAGCCCCAGCATTTT.

The chain joins TRBV5-4 to TRBJ2-1; 7 bases are shared with TRBD2. Germline V lookup: CDR1 SGHNT, CDR2 YYREEE (reference sequence). J lost 9 bases, V lost 4 bases, and 16 bases had no gene match. This CDR3 comprises 16 residues. In nucleotides, the CDR3 is TGTGCCAGCAGCCCCCCCGGGACTAAAACAGGTCGTGAGCAGTTCTTC. Protein sequence: CASSPPGTKTGREQFF.

This chain connects TRBV4-3 to TRBJ2-1; D is possibly TRBD2 (5 bases). This CDR3 is 14 amino acids long. Germline CDR1 reads LGHNA; CDR2 reads YSLEER. The V end was cut by 3 bases, the J end by 8 bases, with 14 bases between. CDR3 in amino acids: CASSQDWFIDEQFF. The DNA for the CDR3 is TGCGCCAGCAGCCAGGACTGGTTTATCGATGAGCAGTTCTTC.

This clone was seen ten or more times. This chain links TRBV18 with TRBJ2-3; tentative D call: TRBD1 (5 bases). V was clipped by 2 bases and J by 0 bases, with 6 bases between them. CDR3 length: 14 amino acids. Germline V gene sequence: CDR1 KGHSH, CDR2 LQKENI. Here the CDR3 DNA reads TGTGCCAGCTCACCAGGGGCTAGCACAGATACGCAGTATTTT. Its protein product is CASSPGASTDTQYF.

This clone was observed a single time. The chain uses TRBV15 and TRBJ1-2, with no clear D. The germline V gene encodes CDR1 LNHNV and CDR2 YYDKDF (reference sequence). The CDR3 is 15 amino acids. V was trimmed by 0 bases and J by 2 bases, leaving 10 bases between them. Here the CDR3 DNA reads TGTGCCACCAGCAGAGATCACGACGGGAACTATGGCTACACCTTC. As protein: CATSRDHDGNYGYTF.

The rearrangement joins TRBV27 to TRBJ2-5; 9 positions match TRBD2. CDR3 length: 15 residues. J was trimmed by 6 bases and V by 5 bases; bases with no gene match: 10. Germline V gene data show CDR1 as MNHEY and CDR2 as SMNVEV (reference sequence). Here the CDR3 reads CASSKIAGEGQTQYF. The CDR3 nucleotides read TGTGCCAGCAGTAAGATAGCGGGAGAGGGCCAGACCCAGTACTTC.

This clone was detected a few times. This sample includes further DNA sequences coding for the same CDR3. The chain carries TRBV5-1 and TRBJ2-3; perhaps TRBD2 as D (6 bases). Germline-derived CDR1 and CDR2 are SGHRS and YFSETQ. The CDR3 has 14 amino acids. V was cut by 2 bases and J by 2 bases, with 9 bases left in between. CDR3 nucleotide sequence: TGCGCCAGCAGCTTCGGAGGGCCCACAGATACGCAGTATTTT. Its protein product is CASSFGGPTDTQYF.

V is TRBV2 and J is TRBJ2-5; D possibly corresponds to TRBD2 (5 bases). The CDR3 runs 15 residues. Trimming took 2 bases from V and 2 from J, leaving 12 bases between them. Germline assignment: CDR1 SNHLY and CDR2 FYNNEI. This CDR3 is CASSECPWEQETQYF. The CDR3 nucleotides are TGTGCCAGCAGTGAATGTCCCTGGGAGCAAGAGACCCAGTACTTC.

CDR3 sequence: CASSIGGPGANEQFF. The CDR3 DNA follows: TGTGCCAGCAGCATAGGGGGACCTGGGGCCAATGAGCAGTTCTTC. The V call is TRBV7-3, the J call TRBJ2-1; the D gene is possibly TRBD1 (6 bases). Germline V CDR1 and CDR2: SGHTA, FQGTGA. Trimming took 5 bases from V and 6 from J, leaving 17 bases between them. The CDR3 length is 15 residues.

This clone came up a few times. The chain has TRBV7-9 and TRBJ1-1; D gene unclear. CDR1 is SEHNR and CDR2 is FQNEAQ in the germline V gene (reference sequence). V gave up 5 bases and J gave up 2 bases, with 12 bases separating them. This CDR3 spans 14 amino acids. The CDR3 DNA reads as TGTGCCAGCAGCCCTCCGGTTTCAAACACTGAAGCTTTCTTT. Protein sequence: CASSPPVSNTEAFF.

The table lists this clone with a few counts. Other DNA sequences in this specimen translate into the identical CDR3. The chain couples TRBV19 to TRBJ1-1; perhaps TRBD1 as D (5 bases). V was trimmed by 4 bases and J by 2 bases, leaving 8 bases between them. Germline assignment: CDR1 LNHDA and CDR2 SQIVND (reference sequence). The CDR3 is made up of 13 amino acids. The DNA of the CDR3 is TGTGCCAGTAGTACGACAGTTAACACTGAAGCTTTCTTT. Protein sequence: CASSTTVNTEAFF.

The rearrangement joins TRBV28 to TRBJ2-7; 9 bases agree with TRBD1. Germline assignment: CDR1 MDHEN and CDR2 SYDVKM. CDR3 size: 12 residues. The V and J ends lost 8 bases and 3 bases, in that order; junction bases with no gene match: 2. CDR3 DNA sequence: TGTGCCAGCCGACAGGGGGGCTACGAGCAGTACTTC. Its translation: CASRQGGYEQYF.

The chain is built from TRBV28 and TRBJ1-1; D remains ambiguous. Between the trimmed V and J ends, which lost 0 bases and 7 bases, there was a span of 9 bases. This CDR3 spans 13 amino acids. The germline V gene has CDR1 MDHEN and CDR2 SYDVKM. For the CDR3, the DNA is TGTGCCAGCAGTTTATGGGGCGGAGATGAAGCTTTCTTT. This translates into CASSLWGGDEAFF. Looking up the rest from reference TRBV28 and TRBJ1-1 gives the full variable domain: DVKVTQSSRYLVKRTGEKVFLECVQDMDHENMFWYRQDPGLGLRLIYFSYDVKMKEKGDIPEGYSVSREKKERFSLILESASTNQTSMYLCASSLWGGDEAFFGQGTRLTVV.

This chain joins TRBV5-4 and TRBJ1-2; the match to TRBD1 covers 9 bases. The CDR3 runs 14 residues. Germline-derived CDR1 and CDR2 are SGHNT and YYREEE (reference sequence). After removal of 4 bases from V and 6 bases from J, the junction contained 7 bases not matched to a gene. The CDR3 loop is CASSQAQGADGYTF. CDR3 in DNA: TGTGCCAGCAGCCAGGCACAGGGGGCAGATGGCTACACCTTC.

This chain uses TRBV18 with TRBJ2-5, with D perhaps TRBD1 or TRBD2 (5 bases each). Germline values: CDR1 KGHSH, CDR2 LQKENI. The ends were cut back, 3 bases at V and 5 bases at J, with 22 bases in the middle. The CDR3 sequence is 17 residues long. CDR3 nucleotides: TGTGCCAGCTCACCGGACCGACCAGGGACGTCGGGGGAGACCCAGTACTTC. It specifies CASSPDRPGTSGETQYF.

The genes are TRBV14 and TRBJ2-1, with TRBD2 matching 8 bases. Germline assignment: CDR1 SGHDN and CDR2 FVKESK. The V segment lost 0 bases and the J segment 2 bases; nucleotides outside the gene matches: 18. CDR3 length: 21 residues. Here the CDR3 reads CASSQEGPGLGLGYPYNEQFF. In DNA form, the CDR3 reads TGTGCCAGCAGCCAAGAGGGACCGGGACTAGGTCTCGGGTACCCCTACAATGAGCAGTTCTTC.

This clone was seen a few times. The DNA of the CDR3 is TGCGCCAGCAGCCCGGGCTACGAGCAGTACTTC. As protein: CASSPGYEQYF. The chain recombines TRBV5-1 with TRBJ2-7; D unclear. Trimming removed 4 bases at V and 3 bases at J, with 5 bases between. The CDR3 sequence is 11 residues long. Germline V CDR1 and CDR2: SGHRS, YFSETQ. The variable domain in full, completed from reference TRBV5-1 and TRBJ2-7, reads KAGVTQTPRYLIKTRGQQVTLSCSPISGHRSVSWYQQTPGQGLQFLFEYFSETQRNKGNFPGRFSGRQFSNSRSEMNVSTLELGDSALYLCASSPGYEQYFGPGTRLTVT.

V usage is TRBV5-6 and J usage is TRBJ2-2, with 8 bases lining up with TRBD1. The CDR3 loop spans 16 amino acids. Germline CDR1 is SGHDT and CDR2 is YYEEEE. V lost 1 base, J lost 3 bases, and 5 bases stayed unmatched. CDR3: CASSLYRGVDTGELFF. CDR3 bases: TGTGCCAGCAGCTTGTACAGGGGGGTGGACACCGGGGAGCTGTTTTTT.

The chain couples TRBV9 to TRBJ1-5; D gene ambiguous. V dropped 4 bases and J dropped 2 bases, with 7 bases sitting between them. The CDR3 spans 13 residues. Germline V CDR1 and CDR2: SGDLS, YYNGEE. The CDR3 region has the DNA TGTGCCAGCAGCACCGAAGGCAATCAGCCCCAGCATTTT. Amino acids: CASSTEGNQPQHF.

The chain is built from TRBV6-1 and TRBJ2-1; 12 bases line up with TRBD2. In germline, CDR1 is MNHNS, CDR2 SASEGT. This CDR3 region has 15 residues. V dropped 7 bases and J dropped 10; count of bases not matched to a gene: 11. The CDR3 DNA reads TGTGCCAGCACCCTACTAGCGGGAGGCTCCCAAGAGCAGTTCTTC. Its translation: CASTLLAGGSQEQFF.

The genes are TRBV5-1 and TRBJ1-1; D is unclear. V lost 0 bases to trimming and J lost 0 bases, with 6 bases between them. CDR3 size: 14 residues. Germline V CDR1 and CDR2: SGHRS, YFSETQ. CDR3 sequence: CASSLVGMNTEAFF. In nucleotides, the CDR3 is TGCGCCAGCAGCTTGGTAGGGATGAACACTGAAGCTTTCTTT.

The gene calls are TRBV2 and TRBJ1-3; no clear D gene. The germline gives CDR1 SNHLY, CDR2 FYNNEI. There are 15 residues in the CDR3. V was pared by 3 bases and J by 0 bases, with 9 bases between. CDR3 sequence reads: CASSELNLSGNTIYF. CDR3 nucleotides: TGTGCCAGCAGTGAGTTGAATCTCTCTGGAAACACCATATATTTT.

The V and J genes are TRBV7-2 and TRBJ2-7; 7 bases agree with TRBD1. The CDR3 is made up of 15 amino acids. Trimming took 5 bases from V and 0 from J; bases not matched to a gene: 7. Germline values: CDR1 SGHTA, CDR2 FQGNSA. CDR3 nucleotide sequence: TGTGCCAGCAGCGCCCGACAGGGTGGCTCCTACGAGCAGTACTTC. Protein product: CASSARQGGSYEQYF.

This chain connects TRBV10-3 to TRBJ2-3; 7 nucleotides match TRBD2. V lost 4 bases to trimming and J lost 0 bases; unmatched junction nucleotides: 7. CDR3 length: 16 residues. Germline V gene data show CDR1 as ENHRY and CDR2 as SYGVKD. CDR3 coding DNA: TGTGCCATCAGTGGCTCAGCGGGACTCAGCACAGATACGCAGTATTTT. Translating it yields CAISGSAGLSTDTQYF.

Only one count was recorded for this clone. This sample also contains other DNA sequences that code for the same CDR3. The genes are TRBV7-9 and TRBJ1-2, with a tentative D call TRBD1 (6 bases). CDR3 length: 14 amino acids. Germline lookup yields CDR1 SEHNR and CDR2 FQNEAQ (reference sequence). Trimming pared 1 base from V and 2 bases from J, leaving 8 bases between. The CDR3 spells CASSLGQGNYGYTF. CDR3 nucleotide sequence: TGTGCCAGCAGCTTAGGGCAGGGGAACTATGGCTACACCTTC.

The chain employs TRBV6-4 and TRBJ1-1; 7 positions agree with TRBD1. Unmatched junction bases numbered 3, after V lost 3 bases and J lost 5 bases. CDR1 is MRHNA and CDR2 is SNTAGT in the germline V gene. The CDR3 covers 13 residues. The CDR3, as DNA: TGTGCCAGCAGTGAAAAGGGACAGACTGAAGCTTTCTTT. It translates to CASSEKGQTEAFF.